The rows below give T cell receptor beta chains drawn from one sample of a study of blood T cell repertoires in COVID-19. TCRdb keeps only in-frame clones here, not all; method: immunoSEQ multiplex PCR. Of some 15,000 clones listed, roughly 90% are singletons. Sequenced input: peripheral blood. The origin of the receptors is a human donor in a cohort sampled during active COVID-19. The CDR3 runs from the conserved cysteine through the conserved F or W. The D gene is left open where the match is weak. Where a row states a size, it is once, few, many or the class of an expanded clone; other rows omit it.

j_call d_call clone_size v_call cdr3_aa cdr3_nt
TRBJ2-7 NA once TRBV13 CASSLAGDYEQYF TGTGCCAGCAGCTTAGCGGGGGACTACGAGCAGTACTTC
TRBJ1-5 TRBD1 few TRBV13 CASSRDRGNQPQHF TGTGCCAGCAGCCGGGACAGGGGAAATCAGCCCCAGCATTTT
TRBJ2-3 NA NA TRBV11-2 CASTYSAVADTQYF TGTGCCAGCACCTACTCTGCTGTAGCGGATACGCAGTATTTT
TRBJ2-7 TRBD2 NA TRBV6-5 CASSSLAGGDYEQYF TGTGCCAGCAGTTCCCTAGCGGGAGGGGACTACGAGCAGTACTTC
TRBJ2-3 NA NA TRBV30 CAWSVSRTDATDTQYF TGTGCCTGGAGTGTATCCCGGACAGACGCCACAGATACGCAGTATTTT
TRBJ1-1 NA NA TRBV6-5 CASGGWYGGEAFF TGTGCCAGTGGGGGGTGGTACGGTGGTGAAGCTTTCTTT
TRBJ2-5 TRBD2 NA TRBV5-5 CASNAGLAGQETQYF TGTGCCAGCAACGCGGGACTAGCGGGGCAAGAGACCCAGTACTTC
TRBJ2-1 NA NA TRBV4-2 CASSQPGAGIFNEQFF TGTGCCAGCAGCCAGCCCGGGGCGGGGATTTTCAATGAGCAGTTCTTC
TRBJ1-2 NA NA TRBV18 CASSLTESGYTF TGTGCCAGCTCACTCACCGAGAGTGGCTACACCTTC
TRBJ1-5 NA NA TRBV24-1 CATSDSEGHQPQHF TGTGCCACCAGTGATTCCGAGGGTCATCAGCCCCAGCATTTT
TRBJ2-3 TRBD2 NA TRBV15 CATSRDLVGTSGDTDTQYF TGTGCCACCAGCAGAGATTTAGTCGGGACTAGCGGAGACACAGATACGCAGTATTTT
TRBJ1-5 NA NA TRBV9 CASSVGHNQPQHF TGTGCCAGCAGCGTAGGACACAATCAGCCCCAGCATTTT
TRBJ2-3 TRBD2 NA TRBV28 CASSLLAGQDTQYF TGTGCCAGCAGTTTACTAGCGGGACAAGATACGCAGTATTTT
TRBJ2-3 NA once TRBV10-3 CAISVRDTDTQYF TGTGCCATCAGTGTGCGGGACACAGATACGCAGTATTTT
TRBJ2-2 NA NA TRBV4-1 CASSRGGPTGELFF TGCGCCAGCAGCCGCGGAGGCCCCACCGGGGAGCTGTTTTTT
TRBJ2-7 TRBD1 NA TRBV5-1 CASSLEIGGGYEQYF TGCGCCAGCAGCTTGGAGATAGGGGGCGGCTACGAGCAGTACTTC
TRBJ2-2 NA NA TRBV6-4 CASSTANTGELFF TGTGCCAGCAGCACAGCGAACACCGGGGAGCTGTTTTTT
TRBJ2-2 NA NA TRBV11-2 CASSLAPTGELFF TGTGCCAGCAGCTTAGCTCCCACCGGGGAGCTGTTTTTT
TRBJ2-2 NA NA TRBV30 CAWSVMRPEAGELFF TGTGCCTGGAGTGTAATGCGACCCGAGGCCGGGGAGCTGTTTTTT
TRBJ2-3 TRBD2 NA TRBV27 CASSQLAGGSTDTQYF TGTGCCAGCAGTCAACTAGCGGGAGGGAGCACAGATACGCAGTATTTT
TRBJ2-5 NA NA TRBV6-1 CASSEARYGETQYF TGTGCCAGCAGTGAAGCGCGGTACGGGGAGACCCAGTACTTC
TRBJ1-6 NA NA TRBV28 CASRSPGENNSPLHF TGTGCCAGCAGGTCGCCAGGGGAAAATAATTCACCCCTCCACTTT